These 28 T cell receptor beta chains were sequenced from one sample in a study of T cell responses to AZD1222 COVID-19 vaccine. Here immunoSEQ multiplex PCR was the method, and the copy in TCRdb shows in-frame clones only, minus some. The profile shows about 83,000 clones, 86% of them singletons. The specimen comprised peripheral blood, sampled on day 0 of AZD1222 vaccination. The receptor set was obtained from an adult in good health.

The CDR3 coding sequence is TGTGCCAGCAGCTTGGTGGGACTCTATAGCAATCAGCCCCAGCATTTT. Its protein is CASSLVGLYSNQPQHF. The V call is TRBV5-5, the J call TRBJ1-5, with D possibly being TRBD1 (5 bases). This CDR3 has 16 residues. V lost 0 bases, J lost 0 bases, and 10 bases lay in between. Germline CDR1 reads SGHKS; CDR2 reads YYEKEE (reference sequence).

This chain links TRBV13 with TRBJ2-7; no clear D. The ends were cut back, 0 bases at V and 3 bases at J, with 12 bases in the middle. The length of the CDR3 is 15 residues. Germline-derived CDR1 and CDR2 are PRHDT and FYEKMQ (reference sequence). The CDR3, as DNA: TGTGCCAGCAGCTTAGGCCCCCCGGGCCTCTACGAGCAGTACTTC. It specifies CASSLGPPGLYEQYF.

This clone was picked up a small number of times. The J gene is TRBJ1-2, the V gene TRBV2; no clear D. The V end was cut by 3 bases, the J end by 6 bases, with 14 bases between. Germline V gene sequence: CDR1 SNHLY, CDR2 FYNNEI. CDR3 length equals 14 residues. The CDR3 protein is CASSDRRIVNGYTF. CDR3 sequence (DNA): TGTGCCAGCAGTGACAGGAGGATTGTAAATGGCTACACCTTC.

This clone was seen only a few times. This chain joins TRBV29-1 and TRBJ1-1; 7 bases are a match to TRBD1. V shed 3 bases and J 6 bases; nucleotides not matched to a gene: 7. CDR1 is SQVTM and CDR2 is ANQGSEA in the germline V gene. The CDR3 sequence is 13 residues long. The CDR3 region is CSVDYLGTAEAFF. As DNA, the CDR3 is TGCAGCGTTGACTACCTGGGGACAGCTGAAGCTTTCTTT.

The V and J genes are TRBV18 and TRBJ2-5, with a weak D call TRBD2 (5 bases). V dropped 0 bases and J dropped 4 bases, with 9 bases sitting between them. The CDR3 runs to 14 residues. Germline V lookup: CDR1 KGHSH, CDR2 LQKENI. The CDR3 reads CASSPPSGRETQYF. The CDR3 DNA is TGTGCCAGCTCACCACCTTCGGGGAGAGAGACCCAGTACTTC. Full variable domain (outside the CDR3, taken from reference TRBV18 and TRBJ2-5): NAGVMQNPRHLVRRRGQEARLRCSPMKGHSHVYWYRQLPEEGLKFMVYLQKENIIDESGMPKERFSAEFPKEGPSILRIQQVVRGDSAAYFCASSPPSGRETQYFGPGTRLLVL.

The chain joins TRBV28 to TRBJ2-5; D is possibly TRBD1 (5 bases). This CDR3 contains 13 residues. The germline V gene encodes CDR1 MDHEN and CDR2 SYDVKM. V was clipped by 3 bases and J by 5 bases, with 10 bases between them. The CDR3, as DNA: TGTGCCAGCAGTTTTAAGGGGTGGGAGACCCAGTACTTC. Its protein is CASSFKGWETQYF.

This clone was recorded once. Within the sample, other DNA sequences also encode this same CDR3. The CDR3 spells CASSVGSGTSGYEQYF. CDR3 bases: TGTGCCAGCAGCGTAGGTAGTGGGACTAGCGGGTACGAGCAGTACTTC. The V gene is TRBV9, the J gene TRBJ2-7; 12 bases are shared with TRBD2. Trimming removed 0 bases from V and 4 bases from J; junction bases left unmatched: 5. Germline lookup yields CDR1 SGDLS and CDR2 YYNGEE. The CDR3 is made up of 16 amino acids.

CDR3 amino acids: CSVGGAGELFF. DNA for the CDR3: TGCAGCGTTGGGGGGGCAGGGGAGCTGTTTTTT. The rearrangement uses TRBV29-1 and TRBJ2-2; the D call may be TRBD1 or TRBD2 (6 bases each). V was clipped by 4 bases and J by 8 bases, with 8 bases between them. CDR1 SQVTM and CDR2 ANQGSEA come from the germline V gene. The CDR3 contains 11 residues.

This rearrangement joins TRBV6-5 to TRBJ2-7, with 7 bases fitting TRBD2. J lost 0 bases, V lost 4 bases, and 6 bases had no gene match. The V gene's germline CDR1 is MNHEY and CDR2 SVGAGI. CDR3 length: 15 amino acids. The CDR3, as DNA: TGTGCCAGCAGTTCCTTTCCGGGGGGCTCCTACGAGCAGTACTTC. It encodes CASSSFPGGSYEQYF.

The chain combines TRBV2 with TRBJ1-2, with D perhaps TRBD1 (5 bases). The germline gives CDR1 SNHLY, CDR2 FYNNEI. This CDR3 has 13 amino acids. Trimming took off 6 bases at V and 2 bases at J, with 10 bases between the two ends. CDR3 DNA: TGTGCCAGCAGCGTACAGGTGAACTATGGCTACACCTTC. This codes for CASSVQVNYGYTF.

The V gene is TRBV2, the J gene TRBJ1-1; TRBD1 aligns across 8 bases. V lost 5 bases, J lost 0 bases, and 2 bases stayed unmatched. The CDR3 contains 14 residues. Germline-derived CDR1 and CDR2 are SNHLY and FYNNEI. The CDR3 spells CASSIQGVNTEAFF. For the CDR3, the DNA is TGTGCCAGCAGTATACAGGGGGTGAACACTGAAGCTTTCTTT.

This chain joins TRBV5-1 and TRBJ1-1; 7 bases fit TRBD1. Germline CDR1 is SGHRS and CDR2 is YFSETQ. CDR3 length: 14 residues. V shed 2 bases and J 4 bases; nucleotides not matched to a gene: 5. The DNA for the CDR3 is TGCGCCAGCAGCTTCCAGGGGGAAGGCACTGAAGCTTTCTTT. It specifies CASSFQGEGTEAFF.

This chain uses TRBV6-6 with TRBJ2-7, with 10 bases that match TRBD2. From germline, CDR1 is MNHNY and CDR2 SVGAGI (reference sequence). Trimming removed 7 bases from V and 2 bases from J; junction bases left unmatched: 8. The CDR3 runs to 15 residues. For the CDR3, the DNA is TGTGCCAGCATAGGGCTAGCGGGGGCCCCCTACGAGCAGTACTTC. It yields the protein CASIGLAGAPYEQYF.

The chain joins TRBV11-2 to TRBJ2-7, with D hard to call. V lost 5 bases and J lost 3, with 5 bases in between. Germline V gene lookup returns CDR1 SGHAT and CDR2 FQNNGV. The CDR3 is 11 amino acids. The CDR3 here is CASSLFYEQYF. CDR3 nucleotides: TGTGCCAGCAGCCTTTTCTACGAGCAGTACTTC.

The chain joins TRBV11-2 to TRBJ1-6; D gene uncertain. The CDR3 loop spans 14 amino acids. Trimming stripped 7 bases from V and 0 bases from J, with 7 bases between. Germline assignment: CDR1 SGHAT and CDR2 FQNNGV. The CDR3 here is CASTMSSYNSPLHF. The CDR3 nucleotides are TGTGCCAGCACAATGAGCTCCTATAATTCACCCCTCCACTTT. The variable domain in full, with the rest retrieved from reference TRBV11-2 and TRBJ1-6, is EAGVAQSPRYKIIEKRQSVAFWCNPISGHATLYWYQQILGQGPKLLIQFQNNGVVDDSQLPKDRFSAERLKGVDSTLKIQPAKLEDSAVYLCASTMSSYNSPLHFGNGTRLTVT.

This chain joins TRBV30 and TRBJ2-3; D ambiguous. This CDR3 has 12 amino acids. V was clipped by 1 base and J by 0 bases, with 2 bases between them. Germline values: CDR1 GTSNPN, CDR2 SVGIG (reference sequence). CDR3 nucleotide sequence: TGTGCCTGGAGTGCGAGCACAGATACGCAGTATTTT. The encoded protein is CAWSASTDTQYF.

The CDR3 coding sequence is TGCGCCAGCAGCTCCCGGACAGGGGGCACAGATACGCAGTATTTT. It yields the protein CASSSRTGGTDTQYF. The chain recombines TRBV4-3 with TRBJ2-3; TRBD1 aligns across 9 bases. This CDR3 comprises 15 residues. The V and J ends lost 5 bases and 1 base, in that order; junction bases with no gene match: 4. CDR1 and CDR2 (germline): LGHNA, YSLEER.

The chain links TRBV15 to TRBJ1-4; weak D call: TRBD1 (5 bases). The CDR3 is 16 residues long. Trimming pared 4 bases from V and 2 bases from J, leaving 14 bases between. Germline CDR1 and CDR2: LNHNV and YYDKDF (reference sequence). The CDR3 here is CATSTGHSTTNEKLFF. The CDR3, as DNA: TGTGCCACCAGCACCGGACATTCTACCACTAATGAAAAACTGTTTTTT. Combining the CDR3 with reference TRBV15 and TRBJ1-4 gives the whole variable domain DAMVIQNPRYQVTQFGKPVTLSCSQTLNHNVMYWYQQKSSQAPKLLFHYYDKDFNNEADTPDNFQSRRPNTSFCFLDIRSPGLGDTAMYLCATSTGHSTTNEKLFFGSGTQLSVL.

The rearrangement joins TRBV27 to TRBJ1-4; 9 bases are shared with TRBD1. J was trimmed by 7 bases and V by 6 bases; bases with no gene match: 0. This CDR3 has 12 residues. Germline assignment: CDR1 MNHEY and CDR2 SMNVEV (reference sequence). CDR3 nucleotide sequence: TGTGCCAGCAGGGGACAGGGTGAAAAACTGTTTTTT. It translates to CASRGQGEKLFF.

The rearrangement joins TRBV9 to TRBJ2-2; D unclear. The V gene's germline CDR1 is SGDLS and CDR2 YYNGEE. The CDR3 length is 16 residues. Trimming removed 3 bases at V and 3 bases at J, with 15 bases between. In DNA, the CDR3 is TGTGCCAGCAGCGACCCCCGGACCCCACACACCGGGGAGCTGTTTTTT. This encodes CASSDPRTPHTGELFF.

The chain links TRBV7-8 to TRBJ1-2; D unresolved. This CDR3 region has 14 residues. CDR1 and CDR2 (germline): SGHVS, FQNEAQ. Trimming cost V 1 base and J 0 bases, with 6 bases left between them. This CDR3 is CASSLDAANYGYTF. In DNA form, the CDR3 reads TGTGCCAGCAGCTTAGACGCAGCTAACTATGGCTACACCTTC.

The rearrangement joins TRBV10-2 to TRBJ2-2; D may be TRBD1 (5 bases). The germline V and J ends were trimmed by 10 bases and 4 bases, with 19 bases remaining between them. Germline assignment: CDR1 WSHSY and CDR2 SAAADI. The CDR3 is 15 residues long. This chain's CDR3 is CATSLQVSGTGELFF. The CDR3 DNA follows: TGCGCCACCTCCTTACAGGTCTCAGGCACCGGGGAGCTGTTTTTT.

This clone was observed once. In DNA, the CDR3 is TGTGCCAGCAGGGGGACAGGGTTTGAACAAGGAGCTTTCTTT. This codes for CASRGTGFEQGAFF. The chain is built from TRBV25-1 and TRBJ1-1; TRBD1 matches at 9 bases. Germline CDR1 and CDR2: MGHDK and SYGVNS. The CDR3 is 14 amino acids. Germline trimming cut 6 bases from V and 10 bases from J; bases unmatched to any gene: 12.

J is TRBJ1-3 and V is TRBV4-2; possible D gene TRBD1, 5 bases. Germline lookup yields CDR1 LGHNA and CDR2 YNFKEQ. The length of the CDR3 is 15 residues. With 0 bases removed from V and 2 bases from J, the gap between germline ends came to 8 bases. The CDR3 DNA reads TGTGCCAGCAGCCAAGACAGGGATCCTGGAAACACCATATATTTT. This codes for CASSQDRDPGNTIYF.

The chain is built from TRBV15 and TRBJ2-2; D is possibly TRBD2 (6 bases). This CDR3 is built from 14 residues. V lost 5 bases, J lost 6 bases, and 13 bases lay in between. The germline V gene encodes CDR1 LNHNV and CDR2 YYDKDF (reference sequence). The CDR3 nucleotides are TGTGCCACCAGCTCGCCTGGCGGGGCCGGGGAGCTGTTTTTT. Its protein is CATSSPGGAGELFF. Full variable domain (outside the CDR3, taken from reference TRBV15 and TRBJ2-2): DAMVIQNPRYQVTQFGKPVTLSCSQTLNHNVMYWYQQKSSQAPKLLFHYYDKDFNNEADTPDNFQSRRPNTSFCFLDIRSPGLGDTAMYLCATSSPGGAGELFFGEGSRLTVL.

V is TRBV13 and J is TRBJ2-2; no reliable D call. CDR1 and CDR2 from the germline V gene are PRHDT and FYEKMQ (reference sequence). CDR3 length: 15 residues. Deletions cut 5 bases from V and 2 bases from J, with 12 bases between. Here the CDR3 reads CASSLLIPNTGELFF. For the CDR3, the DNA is TGTGCCAGCAGCCTACTAATACCCAACACCGGGGAGCTGTTTTTT.

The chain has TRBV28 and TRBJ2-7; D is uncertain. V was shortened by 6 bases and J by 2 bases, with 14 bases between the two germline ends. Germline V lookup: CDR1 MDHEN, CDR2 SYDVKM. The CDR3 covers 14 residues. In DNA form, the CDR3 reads TGTGCCAGCAGCCTATCGACGCCCACCTACGAGCAGTACTTC. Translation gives CASSLSTPTYEQYF.

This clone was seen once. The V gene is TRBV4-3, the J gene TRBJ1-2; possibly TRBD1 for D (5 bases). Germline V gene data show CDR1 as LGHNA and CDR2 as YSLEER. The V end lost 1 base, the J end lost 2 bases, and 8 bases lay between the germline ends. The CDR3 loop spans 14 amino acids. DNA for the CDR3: TGCGCCAGCAGCCAAGTATCAGGGAACTATGGCTACACCTTC. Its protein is CASSQVSGNYGYTF.